Listed below are T cell receptor beta chains from one sample, sequenced in a study of T-cell reconstitution after alpha-beta-depleted transplantation in children. TCRdb itself ran the PCR reads through MiXCR, one entry per CDR3 protein. The data show over 90,000 distinct CDR3 sequences, around 7.8% seen once. Sequences were derived from PBMCs, sampled before TCRalphabeta/CD19-depleted stem cell transplant. The receptors come from a boy between 2 and 10 years old with acute lymphoblastic leukemia, due to receive a stem cell transplant. Each CDR3 is given with its conserved first and last residue. The D gene is left open where the match is weak. Clone size is shown for a subset of rows, as once, few, many or a class of expanded clone.

TRBD1,TRBJ2-7,many,TRBV5-1,CASSRQGSSYEQYF,TGCGCCAGCAGCCGACAGGGGAGCTCCTACGAGCAGTACTTC
-,TRBJ1-1,few,TRBV7-9,CASSLARMTEAFF,TGTGCCAGCAGCTTAGCCAGGATGACTGAAGCTTTCTTT
-,TRBJ2-1,many,TRBV7-3,CASSPDSMWDEQFF,TGTGCCAGCAGCCCGGACAGCATGTGGGATGAGCAGTTCTTC
-,TRBJ2-1,few,TRBV7-2,CASSSTHYDGEFF,TGTGCCAGCAGCTCCACCCATTACGATGGGGAGTTCTTC
TRBD2,TRBJ2-7,few,TRBV20-1,CSAPRTSGSYEQYF,TGCAGTGCTCCTCGGACTAGCGGGAGCTACGAGCAGTACTTC
-,TRBJ1-5,many,TRBV11-2,CASSSSSRSQPQHF,TGTGCCAGCAGCTCCTCATCCCGATCACAGCCCCAGCATTTT
TRBD1,TRBJ1-2,once,TRBV5-1,CASRWGTGGYGYTF,TGCGCCAGCAGATGGGGAACAGGGGGCTATGGCTACACCTTC
-,TRBJ1-1,many,TRBV15,CATSMDRNTEAFF,TGTGCCACCAGCATGGACAGGAACACTGAAGCTTTCTTT
-,TRBJ2-7,few,TRBV29-1,CSVEAVDPRLYEQYF,TGCAGCGTTGAAGCCGTGGACCCGCGGCTTTACGAGCAGTACTTC
TRBD2,TRBJ2-1,many,TRBV28,CASTWAGGAKYNEQFF,TGTGCCAGCACCTGGGCCGGGGGGGCCAAATACAATGAGCAGTTCTTC
TRBD2,TRBJ2-1,many,TRBV5-1,CASSVTSGVIGEQFF,TGCGCCAGCAGCGTGACTAGCGGGGTCATCGGGGAGCAGTTCTTC
-,TRBJ1-2,many,TRBV7-2,CASSLAGHSNYGYTF,TGTGCCAGCAGCTTAGCGGGGCACTCTAACTATGGCTACACCTTC
-,TRBJ1-1,-,TRBV12-3/TRBV12-4,CASTFFTNTEAFF,TGTGCCAGCACTTTTTTCACGAACACTGAAGCTTTCTTT
TRBD2,TRBJ2-1,few,TRBV4-2,CASSQDENSGLATHNEQFF,TGTGCCAGCAGCCAAGATGAGAATTCCGGACTAGCGACCCACAATGAGCAGTTCTTC
-,TRBJ1-2,many,TRBV7-2,CASSLAPSTRVGGYTF,TGTGCCAGCAGCTTAGCGCCTTCGACACGGGTGGGAGGCTACACCTTC
-,TRBJ2-7,many,TRBV11-2,CASSLDHWGEGSYEQYF,TGTGCCAGCAGCTTAGATCATTGGGGAGAGGGCTCCTACGAGCAGTACTTC
TRBD2,TRBJ2-1,-,TRBV6-4,CASSPSGGAFEQFF,TGTGCCAGCTCGCCGAGCGGGGGGGCCTTTGAGCAGTTCTTC
-,TRBJ1-2,many,TRBV28,CASSFQARKNYGYTF,TGTGCCAGCAGTTTCCAGGCCAGGAAGAACTATGGCTACACCTTC
-,TRBJ2-5,large,TRBV9,CASSVASPRETQYF,TGTGCCAGCAGCGTAGCTAGCCCCAGAGAGACCCAGTACTTC
-,TRBJ2-3,few,TRBV20-1,CSARGQTGLSTDTQYF,TGCAGTGCTAGAGGCCAGACAGGACTTAGCACAGATACGCAGTATTTT
TRBD1,TRBJ1-6,many,TRBV5-1,CASSLEVGTGGSPLHF,TGCGCCAGCAGCTTGGAAGTAGGGACAGGAGGTTCACCCCTCCACTTT
-,TRBJ1-2,-,TRBV20-1,CSARGTYGYTF,TGCAGTGCTAGGGGAACCTATGGCTACACCTTC
-,TRBJ1-1,-,TRBV12-1,CASSSTQGDTEAFF,TGTGCCAGCAGCTCCACTCAGGGTGACACTGAAGCTTTCTTT
-,TRBJ1-6,many,TRBV7-9,CASSFDRNSPLHF,TGTGCCAGCAGCTTTGACCGTAATTCACCCCTCCACTTT
-,TRBJ2-5,few,TRBV5-1,CASSFDDTLGETQYF,TGCGCCAGCAGCTTTGACGATACTTTGGGGGAGACCCAGTACTTC
-,TRBJ2-1,many,TRBV12-3/TRBV12-4,CASSSEGIRANEQFF,TGTGCCAGCAGTTCGGAAGGGATTCGGGCTAATGAGCAGTTCTTC
TRBD1,TRBJ1-5,-,TRBV12-3/TRBV12-4,CASSPLGQGAAQPQHF,TGTGCCAGCAGCCCTCTAGGACAGGGGGCCGCTCAGCCCCAGCATTTT
TRBD2,TRBJ2-7,many,TRBV12-3/TRBV12-4,CASSFYASGVYEQYF,TGTGCCAGCAGTTTTTATGCTAGCGGGGTCTACGAGCAGTACTTC
-,TRBJ2-1,many,TRBV7-2,CASSLDSPSYNEQFF,TGTGCCAGCAGCCTGGACTCTCCCTCCTACAATGAGCAGTTCTTC
TRBD2,TRBJ2-7,few,TRBV7-2,CASSFLTGGEQYF,TGTGCCAGCAGCTTTTTGACGGGGGGCGAGCAGTACTTC
-,TRBJ2-5,many,TRBV7-9,CASSLYLGTQYF,TGTGCCAGCAGCTTATACCTCGGGACCCAGTACTTC
-,TRBJ1-6,few,TRBV14,CASSQGAANSPLHF,TGTGCCAGCAGCCAAGGTGCGGCAAATTCACCCCTCCACTTT
-,TRBJ1-1,-,TRBV12-3/TRBV12-4,CASSRGGRTEAFF,TGTGCCAGCAGTCGAGGGGGACGTACTGAAGCTTTCTTT
-,TRBJ2-7,few,TRBV3-1,CASRPSSAGEQYF,TGTGCCAGCCGACCTTCCTCGGCGGGGGAGCAGTACTTC
-,TRBJ1-6,many,TRBV27,CASSPFQGRSPLHF,TGTGCCAGCAGTCCGTTCCAGGGGAGATCACCCCTCCACTTT
TRBD1,TRBJ2-1,many,TRBV6-1,CASSPTGGLYNEQFF,TGTGCCAGCAGCCCTACAGGGGGTCTCTACAATGAGCAGTTCTTC
TRBD2,TRBJ2-1,-,TRBV5-1,CASSPIAGGPYEQFF,TGCGCCAGCAGCCCCATAGCGGGGGGGCCGTATGAGCAGTTCTTC
TRBD1,TRBJ2-7,-,TRBV23-1,CASIPSGGNPIVSYEQYF,TGCGCCAGCATCCCCTCAGGGGGTAACCCTATAGTCTCCTACGAGCAGTACTTC
TRBD1,TRBJ1-4,-,TRBV6-5,CASSSAGQGREKLFF,TGTGCCAGCAGTTCCGCGGGACAGGGGAGGGAAAAACTGTTTTTT
-,TRBJ2-1,-,TRBV19,CASRGRERLGVQNEQFF,TGTGCCAGTAGGGGTCGAGAAAGGCTGGGGGTACAGAATGAGCAGTTCTTC
-,TRBJ2-2,many,TRBV7-9,CASSLQETTGELFF,TGTGCCAGCAGCTTACAAGAGACCACCGGGGAGCTGTTTTTT
-,TRBJ1-5,few,TRBV20-1,CSARDETGLGNQPQHF,TGCAGTGCTAGAGATGAGACCGGGCTGGGAAATCAGCCCCAGCATTTT
TRBD2,TRBJ2-3,few,TRBV7-6,CASPAGGTDTQYF,TGTGCCAGCCCTGCGGGGGGCACAGATACGCAGTATTTT
-,TRBJ1-3,many,TRBV20-1,CSATGYGNTIYF,TGCAGTGCTACAGGTTATGGAAACACCATATATTTT
TRBD1,TRBJ2-5,many,TRBV5-1,CASSATKGGETQYF,TGCGCCAGCAGCGCAACGAAAGGGGGCGAGACCCAGTACTTC
-,TRBJ1-2,medium-sized,TRBV29-1,CSVPRSHYGYTF,TGCAGCGTTCCCCGGTCGCACTATGGCTACACCTTC
TRBD2,TRBJ2-5,many,TRBV4-1,CASSQDLVAGGRETQYF,TGCGCCAGCAGCCAAGATCTGGTAGCGGGGGGTCGGGAGACCCAGTACTTC
-,TRBJ1-4,many,TRBV6-1,CASFQGPLNEKLFF,TGTGCCAGCTTTCAGGGGCCTTTAAATGAAAAACTGTTTTTT
TRBD2,TRBJ2-1,few,TRBV20-1,CSAVAGETYNEQFF,TGCAGTGCTGTAGCGGGGGAAACATACAATGAGCAGTTCTTC